Following are 5 T cell receptor beta chains from one sample sequenced in a study of blood T cell repertoires in COVID-19. The repertoire was sequenced with immunoSEQ multiplex PCR; TCRdb's copy has only in-frame clones and lacks some. The sample lists some 170,000 clones; about four fifths were seen once. The sample taken for sequencing was peripheral blood. The receptors here all came from a woman aged 40-49 years with COVID-19, enrolled during active disease.

The J gene is TRBJ2-1, the V gene TRBV5-1, with 7 bases that match TRBD2. CDR3 size: 15 residues. Per the germline V gene, CDR1 is SGHRS and CDR2 is YFSETQ. The junction had 8 bases not matched to a gene; V was cut back by 0 bases and J by 8 bases. The CDR3 loop reads CASSLGGGPFDEQFF. The CDR3 bases are TGCGCCAGCAGCTTGGGGGGAGGGCCGTTCGATGAGCAGTTCTTC.

A note on this clone: Relative to the germline gene, one junction end is altered; a read error may explain this. The chain carries TRBV2 and TRBJ1-2; 9 nucleotides agree with TRBD1. Germline CDR1 reads SNHLY; CDR2 reads FYNNEI. The CDR3 spans 15 residues. Written as DNA, the CDR3 is TGTGCCAGCAGGGAAGGGACAGGGATATTCTATGGCTACACCTTC. Translating gives CASREGTGIFYGYTF.

Concerning this clone itself: The same CDR3 is also encoded by other DNA sequences in this sample. The chain couples TRBV15 to TRBJ1-2; perhaps TRBD1 as D (5 bases). Per germline, CDR1 LNHNV and CDR2 YYDKDF (reference sequence). V lost 1 base and J lost 3, with 9 bases in between. The CDR3 extends over 14 amino acids. DNA for the CDR3: TGTGCCACCAGCAGAGTAGGAGGGGACTATGGCTACACCTTC. As protein: CATSRVGGDYGYTF.

This sequence joins TRBV28 and TRBJ2-2, with 7 bases identical to TRBD2. V lost 4 bases, J lost 0 bases, and 5 bases stayed unmatched. This CDR3 has 16 amino acids. Per the germline V gene, CDR1 is MDHEN and CDR2 is SYDVKM. CDR3 protein: CASSWGGRANTGELFF. The CDR3 coding sequence is TGTGCCAGCAGTTGGGGGGGACGGGCGAACACCGGGGAGCTGTTTTTT.

The chain recombines TRBV30 with TRBJ2-3, with D hard to call. The CDR3 length is 13 residues. Germline V gives CDR1 GTSNPN, CDR2 SVGIG (reference sequence). V lost 4 bases and J 2 bases, leaving 10 bases between the germline ends. CDR3 protein: CAWNGKNTDTQYF. In DNA form, the CDR3 reads TGTGCCTGGAATGGCAAAAACACAGATACGCAGTATTTT.